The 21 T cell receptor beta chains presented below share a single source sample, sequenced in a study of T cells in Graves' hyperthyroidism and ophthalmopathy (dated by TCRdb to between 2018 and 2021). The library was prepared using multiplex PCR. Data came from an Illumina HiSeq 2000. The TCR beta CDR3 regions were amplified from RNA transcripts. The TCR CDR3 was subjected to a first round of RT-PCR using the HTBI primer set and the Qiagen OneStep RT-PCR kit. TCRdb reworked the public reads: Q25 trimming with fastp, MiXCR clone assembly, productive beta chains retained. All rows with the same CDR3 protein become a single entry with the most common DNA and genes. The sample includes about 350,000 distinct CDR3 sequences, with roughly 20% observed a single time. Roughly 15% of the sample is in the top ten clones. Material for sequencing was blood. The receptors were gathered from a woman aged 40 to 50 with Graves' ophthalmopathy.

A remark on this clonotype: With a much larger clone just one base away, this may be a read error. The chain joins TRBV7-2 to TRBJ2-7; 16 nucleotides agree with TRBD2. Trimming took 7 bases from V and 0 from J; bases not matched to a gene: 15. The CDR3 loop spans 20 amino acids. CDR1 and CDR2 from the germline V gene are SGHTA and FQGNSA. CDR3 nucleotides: TGTGCCAGCATCTTTCCCTCGGGACTAGCGGGAGGGCCGGGCTCCTACGAGCAGTACTTC. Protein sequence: CASIFPSGLAGGPGSYEQYF.

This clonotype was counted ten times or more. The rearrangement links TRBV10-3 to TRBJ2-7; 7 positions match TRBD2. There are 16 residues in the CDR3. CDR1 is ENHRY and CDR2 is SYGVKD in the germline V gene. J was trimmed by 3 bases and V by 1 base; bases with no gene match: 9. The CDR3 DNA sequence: TGTGCCATCAGTGAGTGGCGATCTAGCGGAAACTACGAGCAGTACTTC. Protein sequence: CAISEWRSSGNYEQYF.

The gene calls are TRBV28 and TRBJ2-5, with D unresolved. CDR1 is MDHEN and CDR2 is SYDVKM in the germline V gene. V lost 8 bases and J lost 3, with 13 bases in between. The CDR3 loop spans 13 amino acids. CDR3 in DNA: TGTGCCAGCTATTGGCCCCCCGAAGAGACCCAGTACTTC. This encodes CASYWPPEETQYF. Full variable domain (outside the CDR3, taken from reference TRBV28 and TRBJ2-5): DVKVTQSSRYLVKRTGEKVFLECVQDMDHENMFWYRQDPGLGLRLIYFSYDVKMKEKGDIPEGYSVSREKKERFSLILESASTNQTSMYLCASYWPPEETQYFGPGTRLLVL.

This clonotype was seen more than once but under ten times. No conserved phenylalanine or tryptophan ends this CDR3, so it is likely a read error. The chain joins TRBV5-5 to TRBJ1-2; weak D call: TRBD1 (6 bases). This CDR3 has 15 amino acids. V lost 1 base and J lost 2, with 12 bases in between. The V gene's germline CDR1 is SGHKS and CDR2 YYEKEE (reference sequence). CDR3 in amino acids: CASSLSFRGNYGYTL. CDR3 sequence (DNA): TGTGCCAGCAGCTTGAGTTTCAGGGGAAACTATGGCTACACCCTC.

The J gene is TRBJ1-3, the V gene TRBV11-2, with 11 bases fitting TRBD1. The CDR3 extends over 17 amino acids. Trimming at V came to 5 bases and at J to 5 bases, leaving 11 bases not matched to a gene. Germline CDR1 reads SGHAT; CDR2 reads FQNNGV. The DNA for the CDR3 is TGTGCCAGCAGCGCCCCTCCGGGACAGGGGGGGAGAAACACCATATATTTT. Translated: CASSAPPGQGGRNTIYF.

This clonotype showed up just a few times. This chain's CDR3 is CASSLRDRGDQGTGELFF. CDR3 in DNA: TGCGCCAGCAGCTTGAGAGATAGGGGCGACCAGGGAACCGGGGAGCTGTTTTTT. The chain joins TRBV5-1 to TRBJ2-2, with TRBD1 as a possible D gene (5 bases). The CDR3 runs to 18 residues. Trimming cost V 1 base and J 5 bases, with 21 bases left between them. Germline lookup yields CDR1 SGHRS and CDR2 YFSETQ.

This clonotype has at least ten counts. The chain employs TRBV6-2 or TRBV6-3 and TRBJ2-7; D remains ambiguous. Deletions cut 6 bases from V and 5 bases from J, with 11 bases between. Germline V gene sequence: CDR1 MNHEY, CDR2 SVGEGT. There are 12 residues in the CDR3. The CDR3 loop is CASRLFGNEQYF. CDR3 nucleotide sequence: TGTGCCAGCAGGCTTTTTGGGAACGAGCAGTACTTC.

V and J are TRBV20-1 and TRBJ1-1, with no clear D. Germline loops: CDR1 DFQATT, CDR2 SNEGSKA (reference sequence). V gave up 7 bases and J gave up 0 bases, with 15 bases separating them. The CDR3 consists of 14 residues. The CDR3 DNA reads TGCAGTGTCGAGAGAGGCAGCATGAACACTGAAGCTTTCTTT. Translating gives CSVERGSMNTEAFF.

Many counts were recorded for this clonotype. DNA of the CDR3: TGTGCCAGCAGTTACTATACGGATCAGCCCCAGCATTTT. Encoded protein: CASSYYTDQPQHF. V gene TRBV6-2 or TRBV6-3 combines with J gene TRBJ1-5, with D unclear. CDR3 length equals 13 residues. Germline lookup yields CDR1 MNHEY and CDR2 SVGEGT. Trimming took off 1 base at V and 5 bases at J, with 6 bases between the two ends.

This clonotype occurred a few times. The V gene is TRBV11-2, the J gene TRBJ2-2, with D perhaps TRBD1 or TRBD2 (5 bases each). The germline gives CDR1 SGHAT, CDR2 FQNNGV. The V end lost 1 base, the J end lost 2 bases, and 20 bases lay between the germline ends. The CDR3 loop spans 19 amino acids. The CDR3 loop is CASSLVFWMGRTNTGELFF. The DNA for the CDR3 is TGTGCCAGCAGCTTAGTTTTCTGGATGGGACGAACCAACACCGGGGAGCTGTTTTTT.

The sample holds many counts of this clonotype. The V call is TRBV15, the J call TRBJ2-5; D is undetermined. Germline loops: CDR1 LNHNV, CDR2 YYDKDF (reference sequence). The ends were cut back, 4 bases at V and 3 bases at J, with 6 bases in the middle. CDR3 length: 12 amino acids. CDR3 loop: CATSISEETQYF. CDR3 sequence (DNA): TGTGCCACCAGCATATCGGAAGAGACCCAGTACTTC.

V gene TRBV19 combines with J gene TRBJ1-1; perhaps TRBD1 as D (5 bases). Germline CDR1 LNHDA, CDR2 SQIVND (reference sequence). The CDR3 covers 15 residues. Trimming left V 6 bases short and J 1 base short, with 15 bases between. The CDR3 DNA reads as TGTGCCAGTAGCGTTGGGGGGACCCAGAACACTGAAGCTTTCTTT. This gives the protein CASSVGGTQNTEAFF.

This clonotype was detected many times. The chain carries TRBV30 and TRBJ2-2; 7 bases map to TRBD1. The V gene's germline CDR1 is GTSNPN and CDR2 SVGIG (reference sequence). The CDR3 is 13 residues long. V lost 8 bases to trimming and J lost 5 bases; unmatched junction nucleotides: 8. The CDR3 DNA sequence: TGTGCCGTCCACCGGGACAGTACCGGGGAGCTGTTTTTT. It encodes CAVHRDSTGELFF.

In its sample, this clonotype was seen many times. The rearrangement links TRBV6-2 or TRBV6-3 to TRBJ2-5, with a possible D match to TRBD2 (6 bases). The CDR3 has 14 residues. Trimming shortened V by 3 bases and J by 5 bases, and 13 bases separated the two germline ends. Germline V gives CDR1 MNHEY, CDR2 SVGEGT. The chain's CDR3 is CASSYTTRRETQYF. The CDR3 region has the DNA TGTGCCAGCAGTTATACGACTAGACGGGAGACCCAGTACTTC.

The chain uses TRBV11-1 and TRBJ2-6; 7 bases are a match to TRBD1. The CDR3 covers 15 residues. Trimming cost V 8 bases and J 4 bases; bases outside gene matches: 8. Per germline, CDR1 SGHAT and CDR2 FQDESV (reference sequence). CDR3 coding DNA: TGTGCCAGCCATGGGGACAGACCCGGGGCCAACGTCCTGACTTTC. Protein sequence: CASHGDRPGANVLTF.

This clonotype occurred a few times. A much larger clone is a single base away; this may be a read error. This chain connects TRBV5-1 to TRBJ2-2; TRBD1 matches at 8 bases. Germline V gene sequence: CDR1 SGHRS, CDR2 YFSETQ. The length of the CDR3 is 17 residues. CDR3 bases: TGCGCCAGCATCTTGGGGTGGACAGGGAGAAACACCGGGGAGCTGTTTTTT. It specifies CASILGWTGRNTGELFF. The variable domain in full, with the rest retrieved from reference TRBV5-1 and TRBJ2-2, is KAGVTQTPRYLIKTRGQQVTLSCSPISGHRSVSWYQQTPGQGLQFLFEYFSETQRNKGNFPGRFSGRQFSNSRSEMNVSTLELGDSALYLCASILGWTGRNTGELFFGEGSRLTVL.

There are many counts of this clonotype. This chain's CDR3 is CASSERTSVSLETQYF. The DNA of the CDR3 is TGCGCCAGCAGTGAGAGGACTAGTGTATCGTTGGAGACCCAGTACTTC. This rearrangement joins TRBV10-1 to TRBJ2-5, with 7 nucleotides matching TRBD2. The J segment lost 5 bases and the V segment lost 2 bases, leaving 11 bases of the junction unmatched. The CDR3 is made up of 16 amino acids. The germline V gene has CDR1 WNHNN and CDR2 SYGVQD (reference sequence).

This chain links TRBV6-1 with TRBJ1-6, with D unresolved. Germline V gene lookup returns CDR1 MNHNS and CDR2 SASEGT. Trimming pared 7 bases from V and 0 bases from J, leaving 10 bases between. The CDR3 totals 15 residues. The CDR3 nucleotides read TGTGCCAGCACTCGGTACAGCTCCTATAATTCACCCCTCCACTTT. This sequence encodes CASTRYSSYNSPLHF.

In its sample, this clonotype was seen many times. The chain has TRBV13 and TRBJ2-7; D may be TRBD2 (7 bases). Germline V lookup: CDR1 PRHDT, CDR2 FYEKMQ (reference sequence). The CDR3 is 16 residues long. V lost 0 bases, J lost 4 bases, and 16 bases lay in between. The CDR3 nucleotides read TGTGCCAGCAGCTTAGGAAGAGGCGGGGGCCAGTACGAGCAGTACTTC. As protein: CASSLGRGGGQYEQYF.

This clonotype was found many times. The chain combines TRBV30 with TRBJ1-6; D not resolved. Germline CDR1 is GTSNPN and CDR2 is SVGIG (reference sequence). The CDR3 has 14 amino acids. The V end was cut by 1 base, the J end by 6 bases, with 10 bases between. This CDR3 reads CAWSGTRGNSPLHF. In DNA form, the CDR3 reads TGTGCCTGGAGTGGCACCCGGGGTAATTCACCCCTCCACTTT. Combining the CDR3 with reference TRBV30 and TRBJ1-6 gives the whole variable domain SQTIHQWPATLVQPVGSPLSLECTVEGTSNPNLYWYRQAAGRGLQLLFYSVGIGQISSEVPQNLSASRPQDRQFILSSKKLLLSDSGFYLCAWSGTRGNSPLHFGNGTRLTVT.

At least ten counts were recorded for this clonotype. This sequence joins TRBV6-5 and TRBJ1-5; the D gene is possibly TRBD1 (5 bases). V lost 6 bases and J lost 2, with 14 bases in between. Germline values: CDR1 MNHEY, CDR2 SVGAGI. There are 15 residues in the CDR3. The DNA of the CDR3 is TGTGCCAGCAGAAAGGGGCAGATAGGCAATCAGCCCCAGCATTTT. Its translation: CASRKGQIGNQPQHF.